This T cell receptor beta chain was identified during a study of blood T cell repertoires in COVID-19. Overall study: Samples came from the United States, Italy and Spain, spanning acute and convalescent COVID-19. T cells, B-cell-depleted T cells, or PBMCs supplied cDNA or gDNA.

Clones were read by immunoSEQ multiplex PCR, and TCRdb kept only the in-frame ones, dropping some. Of approximately 150,000 clones in the sample, approximately 87% were seen once. Germline V gene data show CDR1 as LGHDT and CDR2 as YNNKEL (reference sequence). The V and J ends lost 1 base and 0 bases respectively, with 5 bases between them. CDR3 length equals 14 residues. V usage is TRBV3-1 (or the pseudogene TRBV3-2) and J usage is TRBJ2-3, with D unresolved. The TCR sequence derives from a woman between 50 and 59 years old with active or convalescent COVID-19. The sample comprised peripheral blood. The CDR3 reads CASSQGPSTDTQYF. CDR3 in DNA: TGTGCCAGCAGCCAAGGGCCTAGCACAGATACGCAGTATTTT.